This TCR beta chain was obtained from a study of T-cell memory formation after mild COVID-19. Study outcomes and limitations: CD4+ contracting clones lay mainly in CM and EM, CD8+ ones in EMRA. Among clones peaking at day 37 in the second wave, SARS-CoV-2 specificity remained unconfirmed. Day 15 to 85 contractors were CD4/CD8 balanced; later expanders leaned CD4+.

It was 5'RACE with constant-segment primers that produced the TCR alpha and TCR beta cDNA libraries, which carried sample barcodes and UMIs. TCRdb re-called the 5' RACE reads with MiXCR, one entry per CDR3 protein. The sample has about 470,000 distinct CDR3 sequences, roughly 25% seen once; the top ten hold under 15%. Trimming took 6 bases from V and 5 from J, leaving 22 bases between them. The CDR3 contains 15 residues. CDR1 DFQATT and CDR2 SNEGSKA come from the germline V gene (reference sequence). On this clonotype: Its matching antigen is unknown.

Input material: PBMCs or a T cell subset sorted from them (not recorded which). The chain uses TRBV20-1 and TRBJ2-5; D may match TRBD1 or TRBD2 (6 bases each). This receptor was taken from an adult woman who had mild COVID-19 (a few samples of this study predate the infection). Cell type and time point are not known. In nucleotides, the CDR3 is TGCAGTGCCCCAACCACTCGCCAAGGGGGGGAGACCCAGTACTTC. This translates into CSAPTTRQGGETQYF.